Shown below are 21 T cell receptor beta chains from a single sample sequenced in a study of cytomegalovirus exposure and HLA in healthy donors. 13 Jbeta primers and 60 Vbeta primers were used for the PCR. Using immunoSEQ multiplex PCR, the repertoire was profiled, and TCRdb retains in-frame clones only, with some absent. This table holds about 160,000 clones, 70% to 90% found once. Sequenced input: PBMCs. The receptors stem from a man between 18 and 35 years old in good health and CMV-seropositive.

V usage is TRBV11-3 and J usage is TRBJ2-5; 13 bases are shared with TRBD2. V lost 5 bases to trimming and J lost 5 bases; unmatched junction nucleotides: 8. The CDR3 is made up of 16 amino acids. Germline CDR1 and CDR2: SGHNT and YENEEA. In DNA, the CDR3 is TGTGCCAGCAGCGTAGGGACTAGCGGGGCGTTCGAGACCCAGTACTTC. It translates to CASSVGTSGAFETQYF. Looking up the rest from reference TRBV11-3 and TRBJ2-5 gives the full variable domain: EAGVVQSPRYKIIEKKQPVAFWCNPISGHNTLYWYLQNLGQGPELLIRYENEEAVDDSQLPKDRFSAERLKGVDSTLKIQPAELGDSAVYLCASSVGTSGAFETQYFGPGTRLLVL.

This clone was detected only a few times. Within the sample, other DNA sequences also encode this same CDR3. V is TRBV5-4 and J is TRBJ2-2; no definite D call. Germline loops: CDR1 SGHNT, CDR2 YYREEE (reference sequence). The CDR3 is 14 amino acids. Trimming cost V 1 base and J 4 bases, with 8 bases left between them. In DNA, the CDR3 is TGTGCCAGCAGCTTGCCGGCAGGCACCGGGGAGCTGTTTTTT. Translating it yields CASSLPAGTGELFF.

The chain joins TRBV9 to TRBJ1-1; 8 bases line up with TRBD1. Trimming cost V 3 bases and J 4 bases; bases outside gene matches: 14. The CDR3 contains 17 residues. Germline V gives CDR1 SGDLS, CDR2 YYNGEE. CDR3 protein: CASSASALTGAGTEAFF. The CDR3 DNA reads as TGTGCCAGCAGCGCGTCCGCTTTGACAGGGGCGGGCACTGAAGCTTTCTTT.

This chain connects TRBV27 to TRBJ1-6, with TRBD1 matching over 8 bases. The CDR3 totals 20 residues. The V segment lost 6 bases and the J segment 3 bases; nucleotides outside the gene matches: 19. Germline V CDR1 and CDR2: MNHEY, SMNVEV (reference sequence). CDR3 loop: CASSRTTAGTGLVYNSPLHF. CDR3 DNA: TGTGCCAGCAGCAGAACAACGGCAGGGACAGGACTAGTCTATAATTCACCCCTCCACTTT.

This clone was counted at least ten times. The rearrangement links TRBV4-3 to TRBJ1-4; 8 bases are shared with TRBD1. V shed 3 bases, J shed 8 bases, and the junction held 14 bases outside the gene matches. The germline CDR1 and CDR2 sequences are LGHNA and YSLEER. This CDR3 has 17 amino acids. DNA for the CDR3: TGCGCCAGCAGCCAGGACAGGGTCTTGGGGGCTGGGGAAAAACTGTTTTTT. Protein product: CASSQDRVLGAGEKLFF.

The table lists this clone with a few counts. The DNA for the CDR3 is TGTGCCAGCTCACCATTTGGGACTCCGGATGAAAAACTGTTTTTT. Amino acids: CASSPFGTPDEKLFF. This sequence joins TRBV18 and TRBJ1-4; tentative D call: TRBD1 (5 bases). CDR1 KGHSH and CDR2 LQKENI come from the germline V gene. The CDR3 has 15 residues. Trimming pared 2 bases from V and 6 bases from J, leaving 13 bases between. Filled out from reference TRBV18 and TRBJ1-4, the complete variable domain reads NAGVMQNPRHLVRRRGQEARLRCSPMKGHSHVYWYRQLPEEGLKFMVYLQKENIIDESGMPKERFSAEFPKEGPSILRIQQVVRGDSAAYFCASSPFGTPDEKLFFGSGTQLSVL.

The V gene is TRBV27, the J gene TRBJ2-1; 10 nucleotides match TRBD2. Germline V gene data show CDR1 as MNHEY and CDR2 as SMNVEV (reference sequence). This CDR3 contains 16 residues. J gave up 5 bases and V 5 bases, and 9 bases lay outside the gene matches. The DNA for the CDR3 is TGTGCCAGCAGTCTGTTTGGGACTAGCGCCAACAATGAGCAGTTCTTC. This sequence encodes CASSLFGTSANNEQFF.

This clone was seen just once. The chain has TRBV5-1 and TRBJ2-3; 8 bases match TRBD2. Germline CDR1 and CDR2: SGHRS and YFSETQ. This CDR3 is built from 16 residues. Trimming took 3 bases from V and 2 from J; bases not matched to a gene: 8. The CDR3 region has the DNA TGCGCCAGCAGCTCCTTAGAGCGGGGGACCACAGATACGCAGTATTTT. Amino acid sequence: CASSSLERGTTDTQYF.

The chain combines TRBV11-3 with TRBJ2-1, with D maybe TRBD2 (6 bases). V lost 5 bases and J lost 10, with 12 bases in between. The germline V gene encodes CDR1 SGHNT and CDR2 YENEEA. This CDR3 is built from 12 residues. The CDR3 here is CASSPGGREQFF. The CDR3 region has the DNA TGTGCCAGCAGCCCCGGGGGAAGAGAGCAGTTCTTC.

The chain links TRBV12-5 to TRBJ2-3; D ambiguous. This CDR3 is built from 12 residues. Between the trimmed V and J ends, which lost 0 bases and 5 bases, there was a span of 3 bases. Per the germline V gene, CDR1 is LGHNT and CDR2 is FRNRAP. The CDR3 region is CASGLVRDTQYF. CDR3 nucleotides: TGTGCTAGTGGTTTGGTCAGAGATACGCAGTATTTT.

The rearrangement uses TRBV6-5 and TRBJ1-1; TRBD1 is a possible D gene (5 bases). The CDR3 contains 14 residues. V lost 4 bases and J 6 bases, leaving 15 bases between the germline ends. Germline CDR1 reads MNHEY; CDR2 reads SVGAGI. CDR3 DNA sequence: TGTGCCAGCAGTTCGGGGGATTCAGGCTCTGAAGCTTTCTTT. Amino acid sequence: CASSSGDSGSEAFF.

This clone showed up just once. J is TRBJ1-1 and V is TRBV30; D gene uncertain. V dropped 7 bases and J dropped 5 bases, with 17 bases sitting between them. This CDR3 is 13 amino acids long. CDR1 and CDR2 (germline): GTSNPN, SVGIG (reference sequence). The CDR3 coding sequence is TGTGCCTCACAACGTGGGAGTTTGACTGAAGCTTTCTTT. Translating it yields CASQRGSLTEAFF.

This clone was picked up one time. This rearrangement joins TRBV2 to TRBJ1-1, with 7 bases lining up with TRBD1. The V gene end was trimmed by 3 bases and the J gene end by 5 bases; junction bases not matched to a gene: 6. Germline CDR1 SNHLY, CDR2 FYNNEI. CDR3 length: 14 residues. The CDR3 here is CASSEVRGDTEAFF. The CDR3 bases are TGTGCCAGCAGTGAGGTCAGGGGGGATACTGAAGCTTTCTTT.

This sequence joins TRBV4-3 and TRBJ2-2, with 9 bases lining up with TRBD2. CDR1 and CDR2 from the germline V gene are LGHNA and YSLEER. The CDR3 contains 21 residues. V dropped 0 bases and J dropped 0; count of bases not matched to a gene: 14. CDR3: CASSQERVLAGRNANTGELFF. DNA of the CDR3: TGCGCCAGCAGCCAAGAGAGGGTGCTAGCGGGGAGAAACGCGAACACCGGGGAGCTGTTTTTT.

CDR3 sequence reads: CASSPVQGTTNYGYTF. The CDR3 DNA reads TGTGCCAGCAGCCCCGTACAGGGGACAACTAACTATGGCTACACCTTC. The rearrangement uses TRBV5-6 and TRBJ1-2, with 7 positions matching TRBD1. The CDR3 consists of 16 residues. The germline gives CDR1 SGHDT, CDR2 YYEEEE. Trimming removed 4 bases from V and 0 bases from J; junction bases left unmatched: 9.

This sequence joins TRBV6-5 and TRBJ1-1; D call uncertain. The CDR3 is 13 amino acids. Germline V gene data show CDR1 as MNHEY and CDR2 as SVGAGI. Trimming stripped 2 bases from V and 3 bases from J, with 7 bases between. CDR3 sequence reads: CASSYGSDTEAFF. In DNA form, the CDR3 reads TGTGCCAGCAGTTACGGGAGCGACACTGAAGCTTTCTTT.

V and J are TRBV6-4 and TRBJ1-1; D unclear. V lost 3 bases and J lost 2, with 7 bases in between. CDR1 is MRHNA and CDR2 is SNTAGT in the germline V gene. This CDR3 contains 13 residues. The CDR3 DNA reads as TGTGCCAGCAGTGAAGAGGGCAACACTGAAGCTTTCTTT. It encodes CASSEEGNTEAFF.

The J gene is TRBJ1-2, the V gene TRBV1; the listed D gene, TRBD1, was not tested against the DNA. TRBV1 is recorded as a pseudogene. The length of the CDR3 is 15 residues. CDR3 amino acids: CTSSQEGAVNYGYTF. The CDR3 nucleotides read TGCACCAGCAGCCAAGAGGGGGCCGTTAACTATGGCTACACCTTC.

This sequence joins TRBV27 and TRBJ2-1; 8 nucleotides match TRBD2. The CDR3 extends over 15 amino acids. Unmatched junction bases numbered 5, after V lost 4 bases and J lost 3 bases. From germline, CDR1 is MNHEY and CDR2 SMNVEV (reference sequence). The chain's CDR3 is CASSSRTSYYNEQFF. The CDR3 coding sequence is TGTGCCAGCAGTTCCAGGACTAGCTACTACAATGAGCAGTTCTTC.

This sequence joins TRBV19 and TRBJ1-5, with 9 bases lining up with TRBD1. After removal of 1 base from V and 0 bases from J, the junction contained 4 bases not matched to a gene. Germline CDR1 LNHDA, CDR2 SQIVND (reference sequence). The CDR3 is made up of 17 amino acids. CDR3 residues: CASSIAQGAGSNQPQHF. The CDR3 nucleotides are TGTGCCAGTAGTATAGCACAGGGGGCAGGTAGCAATCAGCCCCAGCATTTT.

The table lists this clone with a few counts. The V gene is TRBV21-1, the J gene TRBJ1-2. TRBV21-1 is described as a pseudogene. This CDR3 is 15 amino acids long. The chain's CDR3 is CASSKQGRESYGYTF. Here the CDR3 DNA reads TGTGCCAGCAGCAAACAGGGGCGGGAGAGCTATGGCTACACCTTC.